The T cell receptor beta chain under discussion was sequenced for a study of cytomegalovirus exposure and HLA in healthy donors. Study-wide context: The same platform was used for the 120 or so validation repertoires as for the roughly 670 first-cohort repertoires, as reported in a later analysis. Regarding the study as a whole: 164 TCR beta chains were listed as cytomegalovirus-associated. Among TCR sequences, most were rare, though some public TCRs appeared in many donors.

Per the germline V gene, CDR1 is MNHNS and CDR2 is SASEGT. Between the trimmed V and J ends, which lost 2 bases and 4 bases, there was a span of 11 bases. This CDR3 region has 14 residues. This clone was recorded a few times. Its target is unknown. Data came from immunoSEQ multiplex PCR; TCRdb stores just in-frame clones and leaves some out. Of about 120,000 clones in the sample, 88% were seen once. V and J are TRBV6-1 and TRBJ1-2; the D is unclear. This receptor was taken from a woman aged 18-30 years in good health and CMV-seropositive. Sample: PBMCs. DNA for the CDR3: TGTGCCAGCAGTGAATCGGCAGGAGGCTATGGCTACACCTTC. Protein sequence: CASSESAGGYGYTF.